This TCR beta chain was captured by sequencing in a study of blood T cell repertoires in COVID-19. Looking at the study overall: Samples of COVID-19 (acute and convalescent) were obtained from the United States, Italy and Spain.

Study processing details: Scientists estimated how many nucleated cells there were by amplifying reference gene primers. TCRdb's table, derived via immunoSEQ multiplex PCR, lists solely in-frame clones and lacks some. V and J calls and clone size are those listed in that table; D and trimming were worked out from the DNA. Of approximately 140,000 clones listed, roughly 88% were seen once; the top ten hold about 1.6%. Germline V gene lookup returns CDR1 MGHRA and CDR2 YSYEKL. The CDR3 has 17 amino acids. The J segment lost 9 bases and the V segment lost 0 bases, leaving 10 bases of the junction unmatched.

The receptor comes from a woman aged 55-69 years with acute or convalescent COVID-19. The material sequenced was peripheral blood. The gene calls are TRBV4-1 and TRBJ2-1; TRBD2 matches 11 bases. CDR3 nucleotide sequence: TGCGCCAGCAGCCAAGATCGGTTCGGACTAGCGGGCTCTGAGCAGTTCTTC. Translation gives CASSQDRFGLAGSEQFF.